The 4 T cell receptor beta chains given below trace back to one sample, sequenced in a study of blood T cells in healthy people across ages. The use of a sample-barcoded 5' primer and a J-beta primer mix characterized a second PCR of 7 to 11 cycles. TCRdb re-called the 5' RACE reads with MiXCR, one entry per CDR3 protein. Among 1.5 million or so distinct CDR3 sequences listed, about 40% were seen once. Sequenced material: blood. The receptors stem from a woman aged 18 to 35 in good health.

In this sample, this clonotype turned up a few times. This chain links TRBV29-1 with TRBJ2-5, with 8 bases that match TRBD2. Trimming cost V 7 bases and J 2 bases; bases outside gene matches: 9. CDR1 is SQVTM, CDR2 ANQGSEA, per germline. The CDR3 length is 14 residues. CDR3 bases: TGCAGCGGAGTCAAGCGGGGGACGCAAGAGACCCAGTACTTC. Amino acid sequence: CSGVKRGTQETQYF. Filled out from reference TRBV29-1 and TRBJ2-5, the complete variable domain reads SAVISQKPSRDICQRGTSLTIQCQVDSQVTMMFWYRQQPGQSLTLIATANQGSEATYESGFVIDKFPISRPNLTFSTLTVSNMSPEDSSIYLCSGVKRGTQETQYFGPGTRLLVL.

The genes are TRBV20-1 and TRBJ2-7; 7 bases line up with TRBD2. Germline V CDR1 and CDR2: DFQATT, SNEGSKA (reference sequence). Trimming cost V 2 bases and J 0 bases; bases outside gene matches: 10. The CDR3 totals 16 residues. CDR3 nucleotide sequence: TGCAGTGCTAGACCCACCGGGCGGGACTACTCCTACGAGCAGTACTTC. Its translation is CSARPTGRDYSYEQYF.

The rearrangement joins TRBV21-1 to TRBJ2-3. TRBV21-1 corresponds to a pseudogene. The CDR3 covers 14 residues. CDR3 nucleotides: TGTGCCAGCAGCGAAGCCCGAAATGCAGATACGCAGTATTTT. It encodes CASSEARNADTQYF.

This clonotype was counted many times. Possible read error: a much larger clone is one base away. This chain links TRBV11-1 with TRBJ2-1; D ambiguous. The CDR3 contains 13 residues. V gave up 5 bases and J gave up 5 bases, with 10 bases separating them. Germline V gives CDR1 SGHAT, CDR2 FQDESV (reference sequence). In DNA, the CDR3 is TGTGCCAGCAGCGTAGATCCAGACAATGAGCAGTTCTTC. The encoded protein is CASSVDPDNEQFF.